Below are 17 T cell receptor beta chains sequenced from a single sample in a study of blood T cells in healthy people across ages. A sample-barcoded 5' primer and a J-beta primer mix were used in a second PCR of roughly 7 to 11 cycles. TCRdb processed the 5' RACE reads anew with MiXCR; each CDR3 protein has one entry. The sample carries approximately 810,000 distinct CDR3 sequences, around 36% recorded once. What was sequenced was blood. Receptor source: a young man in good health.

Here the CDR3 reads CAISGTTANEQFF. CDR3 bases: TGCGCCATATCCGGGACTACCGCCAATGAGCAGTTCTTC. The chain couples TRBV10-2 to TRBJ2-1, with 7 nucleotides matching TRBD2. This CDR3 comprises 13 residues. Germline CDR1 WSHSY, CDR2 SAAADI. Trimming cost V 10 bases and J 6 bases; bases outside gene matches: 9.

This clonotype was found a few times. The chain couples TRBV7-6 to TRBJ2-3; 7 nucleotides line up with TRBD2. The V segment lost 4 bases and the J segment 0 bases; nucleotides outside the gene matches: 4. This CDR3 is built from 15 residues. Per the germline V gene, CDR1 is SGHVS and CDR2 is FNYEAQ. The CDR3 DNA follows: TGTGCCAGCAGCTCCCCAGCGGGAAGCACAGATACGCAGTATTTT. Residues: CASSSPAGSTDTQYF.

The chain carries TRBV28 and TRBJ2-5; the D gene is possibly TRBD1 (6 bases). Trimming stripped 3 bases from V and 11 bases from J, with 22 bases between. This CDR3 region has 15 residues. Germline V gene lookup returns CDR1 MDHEN and CDR2 SYDVKM. The CDR3 reads CASSLGQKAGNEQYF. As DNA, the CDR3 is TGTGCCAGCAGTTTGGGACAAAAGGCGGGCAATGAGCAGTACTTC.

This clonotype was counted ten times or more. The CDR3 is CASTTRRGGIGYTF. CDR3 nucleotide sequence: TGTGCCAGCACCACCCGTCGGGGGGGGATTGGCTACACCTTC. V gene TRBV12-3 or TRBV12-4 combines with J gene TRBJ1-2; a possible D gene is TRBD1 (5 bases). CDR3 length: 14 residues. With 7 bases removed from V and 7 bases from J, the gap between germline ends came to 19 bases.

J is TRBJ1-2 and V is TRBV3-1, with 7 bases aligning to TRBD1. Looked up from germline, CDR1 is LGHDT and CDR2 is YNNKEL (reference sequence). Unmatched junction bases numbered 6, after V lost 1 base and J lost 7 bases. CDR3 length equals 14 residues. This CDR3 reads CASSQADRAPGYTF. CDR3 nucleotides: TGTGCCAGCAGCCAAGCCGACAGGGCGCCTGGCTACACCTTC.

The chain has TRBV27 and TRBJ1-3; tentatively, D is TRBD1 (5 bases). Per germline, CDR1 MNHEY and CDR2 SMNVEV (reference sequence). V lost 6 bases and J lost 2, with 11 bases in between. This CDR3 contains 14 residues. CDR3 protein: CASRTGPAGNTIYF. DNA of the CDR3: TGTGCCAGCAGAACGGGACCCGCTGGAAACACCATATATTTT.

This clonotype came up a few times. The V call is TRBV20-1, the J call TRBJ2-4; unclear D gene. Trimming shortened V by 7 bases and J by 0 bases, and 10 bases separated the two germline ends. The CDR3 spans 13 residues. Germline assignment: CDR1 DFQATT and CDR2 SNEGSKA (reference sequence). CDR3 amino acids: CSGQNVAKNIQYF. DNA for the CDR3: TGCAGTGGACAAAATGTAGCCAAAAACATTCAGTACTTC.

The V call is TRBV20-1, the J call TRBJ2-5; TRBD2 might be the D (6 bases). The CDR3 is 11 residues long. CDR1 and CDR2 (germline): DFQATT, SNEGSKA (reference sequence). The V end was cut by 3 bases, the J end by 11 bases, with 13 bases between. The DNA for the CDR3 is TGCAGTGCTAGTGCTGGCGGGGAGCAGTACTTC. Its translation is CSASAGGEQYF.

In its sample, this clonotype was seen a few times. This sequence joins TRBV4-3 and TRBJ2-1; D remains ambiguous. CDR1 and CDR2 from the germline V gene are LGHNA and YSLEER. The CDR3 runs 13 residues. The V gene lost 2 bases and the J gene lost 14 bases, with 16 bases spanning the gap. CDR3 in DNA: TGCGCCAGCAGCCAAAGTATCTATGGCCATGAGTTCTTC. Its protein product is CASSQSIYGHEFF.

This clonotype was detected a few times. This chain links TRBV7-2 with TRBJ2-2; weak D call: TRBD1 (6 bases). The CDR3 contains 16 residues. Trimming shortened V by 4 bases and J by 0 bases, and 12 bases separated the two germline ends. Germline CDR1 and CDR2: SGHTA and FQGNSA. CDR3 amino acids: CASSSRTDPNTGELFF. Here the CDR3 DNA reads TGTGCCAGCAGCTCGAGGACAGATCCGAACACCGGGGAGCTGTTTTTT. Together with reference TRBV7-2 and TRBJ2-2, the CDR3 gives the full variable domain: GAGVSQSPSNKVTEKGKDVELRCDPISGHTALYWYRQSLGQGLEFLIYFQGNSAPDKSGLPSDRFSAERTGGSVSTLTIQRTQQEDSAVYLCASSSRTDPNTGELFFGEGSRLTVL.

Worth noting for this clonotype: A single base separates this from a much larger clone, so it may be a read error. This sequence joins TRBV20-1 and TRBJ1-2; the D is unclear. The germline V gene has CDR1 DFQATT and CDR2 SNEGSKA (reference sequence). The CDR3 extends over 13 amino acids. In nucleotides, the CDR3 is TGCGGTGCTCGAGGAGATGTGGACTATGGCTACACCTTC. The encoded protein is CGARGDVDYGYTF.

This clonotype has just a few counts. The DNA of the CDR3 is TGTGCCGGCCACACCGAGAGCTCCTACAATGAGCAGTACTTC. Translated, it gives CAGHTESSYNEQYF. The chain employs TRBV5-8 and TRBJ2-1; no reliable D call. The J call may be in error: the DNA end matches TRBJ2-7 better. Germline CDR1 is SGHTS and CDR2 is YDEGEE. The CDR3 runs 14 residues.

The chain carries TRBV3-1 and TRBJ2-5, with D possibly TRBD1 on 6 matching bases. In germline, CDR1 is LGHDT, CDR2 YNNKEL (reference sequence). The length of the CDR3 is 14 residues. V was pared by 4 bases and J by 11 bases, with 20 bases between. CDR3 residues: CASSLSMGDNEQYF. The CDR3 nucleotides are TGTGCCAGCAGCCTATCCATGGGGGACAATGAGCAGTACTTC.

About this clonotype itself: It may be a read error: a sequence one base away is much more abundant. The chain is built from TRBV20-1 and TRBJ2-1, with D possibly being TRBD1 (5 bases). V was shortened by 6 bases and J by 12 bases, with 18 bases between the two germline ends. The germline V gene encodes CDR1 DFQATT and CDR2 SNEGSKA (reference sequence). This CDR3 has 12 residues. CDR3 loop: CSAAEQASGQFF. In nucleotides, the CDR3 is TGCAGTGCCGCGGAACAGGCTAGTGGGCAGTTCTTC.

This clonotype was recorded at least ten times. V gene TRBV5-1 combines with J gene TRBJ2-3; TRBD2 agrees at 12 bases. V lost 4 bases to trimming and J lost 2 bases; unmatched junction nucleotides: 5. Per germline, CDR1 SGHRS and CDR2 YFSETQ. This CDR3 has 16 residues. The CDR3 sequence: CASSPGLAGLTDTQYF. In nucleotides, the CDR3 is TGCGCCAGCAGCCCTGGACTAGCGGGACTCACAGATACGCAGTATTTT.

The chain couples TRBV4-1 to TRBJ2-3, with TRBD2 matching over 9 bases. Germline V gives CDR1 MGHRA, CDR2 YSYEKL. The CDR3 covers 16 residues. J gave up 0 bases and V 3 bases, and 4 bases lay outside the gene matches. This chain's CDR3 is CASSQVSGGSTDTQYF. The CDR3 DNA follows: TGCGCCAGCAGCCAGGTTAGCGGGGGAAGCACAGATACGCAGTATTTT.

V and J are TRBV12-3 or TRBV12-4 and TRBJ1-2; tentatively, D is TRBD1 (5 bases). The CDR3 loop spans 13 amino acids. Trimming removed 11 bases at V and 2 bases at J, with 15 bases between. The CDR3 here is CALRRGTNYGYTF. The CDR3 nucleotides read TGTGCCCTCAGGCGGGGGACGAACTATGGCTACACCTTC.